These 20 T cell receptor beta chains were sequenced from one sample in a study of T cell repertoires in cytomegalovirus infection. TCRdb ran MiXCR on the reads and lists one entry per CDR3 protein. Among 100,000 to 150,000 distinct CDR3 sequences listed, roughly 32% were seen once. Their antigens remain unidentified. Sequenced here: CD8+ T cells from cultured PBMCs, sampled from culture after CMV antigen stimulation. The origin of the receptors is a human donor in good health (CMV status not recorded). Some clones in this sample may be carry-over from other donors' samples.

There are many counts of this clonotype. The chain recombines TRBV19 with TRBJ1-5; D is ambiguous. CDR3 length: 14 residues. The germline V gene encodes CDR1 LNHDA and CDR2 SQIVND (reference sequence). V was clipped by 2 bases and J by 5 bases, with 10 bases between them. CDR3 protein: CASSIPGWDQPQHF. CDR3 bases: TGTGCCAGTAGTATACCGGGGTGGGATCAGCCCCAGCATTTT.

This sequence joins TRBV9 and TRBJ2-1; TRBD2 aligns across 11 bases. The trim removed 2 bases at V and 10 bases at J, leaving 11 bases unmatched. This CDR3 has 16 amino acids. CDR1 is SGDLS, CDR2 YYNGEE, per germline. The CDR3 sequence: CASSVRTSGGTGEQFF. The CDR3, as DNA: TGTGCCAGCAGCGTGCGAACTAGCGGGGGAACAGGGGAGCAGTTCTTC.

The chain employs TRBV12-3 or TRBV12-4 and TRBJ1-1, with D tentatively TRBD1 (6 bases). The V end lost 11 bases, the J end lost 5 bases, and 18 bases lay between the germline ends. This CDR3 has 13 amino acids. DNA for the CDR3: TGTGCCCGCACCCCAGGGGCCGGTACTGAAGCTTTCTTT. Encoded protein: CARTPGAGTEAFF.

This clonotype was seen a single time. The CDR3 protein is CASSQDQGGNTEAFF. CDR3 coding DNA: TGCGCCAGCAGCCAAGACCAGGGGGGTAACACTGAAGCTTTCTTT. The chain links TRBV4-1 to TRBJ1-1, with 7 bases identical to TRBD1. Trimming cost V 0 bases and J 2 bases; bases outside gene matches: 3. The length of the CDR3 is 15 residues. Germline V gives CDR1 MGHRA, CDR2 YSYEKL.

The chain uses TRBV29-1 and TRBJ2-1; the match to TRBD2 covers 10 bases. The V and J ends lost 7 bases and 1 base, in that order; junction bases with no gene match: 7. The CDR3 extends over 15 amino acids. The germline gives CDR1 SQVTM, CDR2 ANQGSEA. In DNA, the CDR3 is TGCAGCGCTGAGGGACTAGCGAAATCCTACAATGAGCAGTTCTTC. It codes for CSAEGLAKSYNEQFF.

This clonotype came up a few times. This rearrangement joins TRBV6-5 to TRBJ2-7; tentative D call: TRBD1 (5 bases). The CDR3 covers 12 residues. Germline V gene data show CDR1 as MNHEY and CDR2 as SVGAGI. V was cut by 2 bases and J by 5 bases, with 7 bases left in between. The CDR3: CASSYQGHEQYF. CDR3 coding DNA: TGTGCCAGCAGTTACCAGGGCCACGAGCAGTACTTC.

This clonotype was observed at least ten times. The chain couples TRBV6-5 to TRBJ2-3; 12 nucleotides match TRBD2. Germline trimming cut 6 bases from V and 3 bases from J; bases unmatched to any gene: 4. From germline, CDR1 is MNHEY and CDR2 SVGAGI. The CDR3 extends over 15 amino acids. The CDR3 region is CASRSGLAGTDTQYF. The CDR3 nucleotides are TGTGCCAGCAGGTCCGGACTAGCGGGGACAGATACGCAGTATTTT.

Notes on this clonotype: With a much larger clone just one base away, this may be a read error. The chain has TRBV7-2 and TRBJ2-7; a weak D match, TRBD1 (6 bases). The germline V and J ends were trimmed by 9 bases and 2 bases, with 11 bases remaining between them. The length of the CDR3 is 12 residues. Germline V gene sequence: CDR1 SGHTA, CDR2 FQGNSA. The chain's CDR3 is CTSSDRPYEQYF. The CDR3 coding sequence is TGTACCAGTTCGGACAGACCCTACGAGCAGTACTTC.

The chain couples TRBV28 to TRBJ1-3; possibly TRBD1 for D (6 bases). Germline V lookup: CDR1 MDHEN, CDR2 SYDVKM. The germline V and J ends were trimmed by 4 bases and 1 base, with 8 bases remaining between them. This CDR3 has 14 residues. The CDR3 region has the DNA TGTGCCAGCAGTTACGACAGGTCTGGAAACACCATATATTTT. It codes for CASSYDRSGNTIYF.

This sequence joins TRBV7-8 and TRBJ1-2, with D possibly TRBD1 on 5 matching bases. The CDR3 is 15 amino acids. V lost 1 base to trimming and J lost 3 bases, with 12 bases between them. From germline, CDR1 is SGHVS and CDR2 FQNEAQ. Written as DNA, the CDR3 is TGTGCCAGCAGCTTAGTAAGTTCCAGGGACTATGGCTACACCTTC. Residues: CASSLVSSRDYGYTF.

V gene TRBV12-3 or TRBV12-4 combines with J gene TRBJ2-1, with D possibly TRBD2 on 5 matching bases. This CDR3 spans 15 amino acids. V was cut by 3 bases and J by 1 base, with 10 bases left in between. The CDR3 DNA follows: TGTGCCAGCAGTTTGGGCTCGGGATCCTACAATGAGCAGTTCTTC. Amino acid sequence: CASSLGSGSYNEQFF.

The DNA of the CDR3 is TGTGCCAGCAGTTACTCGAGAACGCGTTCGGTAACAGATACGCAGTATTTT. The encoded protein is CASSYSRTRSVTDTQYF. The chain has TRBV6-5 and TRBJ2-3; D uncertain. CDR3 length: 17 residues. CDR1 and CDR2 (germline): MNHEY, SVGAGI. V was clipped by 0 bases and J by 3 bases, with 16 bases between them.

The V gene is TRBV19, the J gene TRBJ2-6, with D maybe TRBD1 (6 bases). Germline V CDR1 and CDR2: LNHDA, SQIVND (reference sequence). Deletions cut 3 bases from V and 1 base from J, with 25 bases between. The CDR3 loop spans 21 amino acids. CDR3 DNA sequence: TGTGCCAGTAGTATGGCGTTGTTCGTGGACAGCATCACTTCTGGGGCCAACGTCCTGACTTTC. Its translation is CASSMALFVDSITSGANVLTF.

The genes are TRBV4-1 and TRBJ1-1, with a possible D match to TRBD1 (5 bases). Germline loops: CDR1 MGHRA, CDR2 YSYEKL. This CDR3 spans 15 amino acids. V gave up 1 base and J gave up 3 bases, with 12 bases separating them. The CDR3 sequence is CASSQAGSRYTEAFF. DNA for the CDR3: TGCGCCAGCAGCCAAGCAGGGAGTCGGTACACTGAAGCTTTCTTT.

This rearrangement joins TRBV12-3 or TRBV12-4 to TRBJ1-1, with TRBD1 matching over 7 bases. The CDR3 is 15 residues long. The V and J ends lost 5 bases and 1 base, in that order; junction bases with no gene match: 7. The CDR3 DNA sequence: TGTGCCAGCAGTCTACGGACAGGTCGGAACACTGAAGCTTTCTTT. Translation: CASSLRTGRNTEAFF.

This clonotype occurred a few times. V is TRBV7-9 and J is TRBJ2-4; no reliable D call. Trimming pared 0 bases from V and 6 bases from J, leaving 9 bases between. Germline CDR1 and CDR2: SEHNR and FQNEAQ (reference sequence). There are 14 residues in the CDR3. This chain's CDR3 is CASSLALGSNIQYF. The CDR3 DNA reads TGTGCCAGCAGCTTAGCGCTGGGGTCAAACATTCAGTACTTC. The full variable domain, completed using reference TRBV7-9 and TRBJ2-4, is DTGVSQNPRHKITKRGQNVTFRCDPISEHNRLYWYRQTLGQGPEFLTYFQNEAQLEKSRLLSDRFSAERPKGSFSTLEIQRTEQGDSAMYLCASSLALGSNIQYFGAGTRLSVL.

In nucleotides, the CDR3 is TGTGCCAGCAGTTACTCGAGGGTGACTAGCGGCTCCTACAATGAGCAGTTCTTC. This codes for CASSYSRVTSGSYNEQFF. V and J are TRBV6-2 or TRBV6-3 and TRBJ2-1; 9 nucleotides line up with TRBD2. The CDR3 extends over 18 amino acids. Germline loops: CDR1 MNHEY, CDR2 SVGEGT. V shed 0 bases and J 0 bases; nucleotides not matched to a gene: 6.

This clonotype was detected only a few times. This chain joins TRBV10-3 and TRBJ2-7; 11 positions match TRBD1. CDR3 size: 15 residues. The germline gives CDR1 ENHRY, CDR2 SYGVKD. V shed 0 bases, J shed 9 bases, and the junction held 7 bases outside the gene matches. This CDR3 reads CAISESTGQGARQYF. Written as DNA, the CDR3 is TGTGCCATCAGTGAGTCGACTGGACAGGGGGCGAGGCAGTACTTC.

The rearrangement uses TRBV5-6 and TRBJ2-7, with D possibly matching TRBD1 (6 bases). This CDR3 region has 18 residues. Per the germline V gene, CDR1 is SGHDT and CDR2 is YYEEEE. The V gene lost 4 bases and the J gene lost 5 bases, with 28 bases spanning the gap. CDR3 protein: CASSRVDSEDPYGDEQYF. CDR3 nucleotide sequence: TGTGCCAGCAGCCGGGTGGACAGCGAGGATCCTTATGGGGACGAGCAGTACTTC.

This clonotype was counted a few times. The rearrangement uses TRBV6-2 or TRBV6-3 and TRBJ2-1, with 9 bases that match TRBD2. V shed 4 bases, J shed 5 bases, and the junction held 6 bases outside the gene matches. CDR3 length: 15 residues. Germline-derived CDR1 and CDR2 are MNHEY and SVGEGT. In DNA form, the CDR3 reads TGTGCCAGCAGTTTGGGACTAGCCCTTAACAATGAGCAGTTCTTC. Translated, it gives CASSLGLALNNEQFF.